The clone carrying this T cell receptor beta chain was detected only once. Its antigen remains unknown. TCRdb's copy holds only in-frame clones and misses some; the assay was immunoSEQ multiplex PCR. This sample has 65,000 to 80,000 clones; about nine tenths occur once, and the top ten carry roughly 0.56%. This sample was taken from a study of OX40 agonist ivuxolimab in advanced cancers. Study-wide background: Ivuxolimab, which patients received intravenously every 2 weeks, was dosed at 0.01 to 10 mg/kg. About 40% of patients had received prior checkpoint inhibitor therapy. Regarding the study as a whole: At 0.1 to 3.0 mg/kg and by week 6, CD4+ and CD8+ T cells in the blood had expanded clonally. CD8+ T cells showed, on average, more clonal expansion than CD4+ cells.

Germline CDR1 reads LNHDA; CDR2 reads SQIVND (reference sequence). The junction had 14 bases not matched to a gene; V was cut back by 0 bases and J by 9 bases. This CDR3 is 19 amino acids long. This receptor was taken from an adult with an advanced solid tumor such as melanoma, head and neck, liver or kidney cancer. Sequences were derived from CD4+ or CD8+ T cells sorted from blood, sampled in a trial of the OX40 agonist ivuxolimab. The chain is built from TRBV19 and TRBJ2-1, with 13 bases that match TRBD2. The CDR3 here is CASSIDHVLAGGPWSEQFF. The CDR3 nucleotides read TGTGCCAGTAGTATAGATCATGTACTAGCGGGAGGGCCTTGGAGTGAGCAGTTCTTC. Filled out from reference TRBV19 and TRBJ2-1, the complete variable domain reads DGGITQSPKYLFRKEGQNVTLSCEQNLNHDAMYWYRQDPGQGLRLIYYSQIVNDFQKGDIAEGYSVSREKKESFPLTVTSAQKNPTAFYLCASSIDHVLAGGPWSEQFFGPGTRLTVL.